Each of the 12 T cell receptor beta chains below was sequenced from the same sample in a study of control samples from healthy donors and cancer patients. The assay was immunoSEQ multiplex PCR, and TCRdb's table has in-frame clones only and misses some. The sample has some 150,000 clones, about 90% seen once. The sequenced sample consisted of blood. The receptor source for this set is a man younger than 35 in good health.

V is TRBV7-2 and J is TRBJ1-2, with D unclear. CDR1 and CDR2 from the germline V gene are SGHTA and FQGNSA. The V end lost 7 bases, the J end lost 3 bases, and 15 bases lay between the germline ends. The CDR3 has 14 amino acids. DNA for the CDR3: TGTGCCAGCACCGAAGACACTGGCTACTATGGCTACACCTTC. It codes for CASTEDTGYYGYTF. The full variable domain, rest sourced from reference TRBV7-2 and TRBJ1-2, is GAGVSQSPSNKVTEKGKDVELRCDPISGHTALYWYRQSLGQGLEFLIYFQGNSAPDKSGLPSDRFSAERTGGSVSTLTIQRTQQEDSAVYLCASTEDTGYYGYTFGSGTRLTVV.

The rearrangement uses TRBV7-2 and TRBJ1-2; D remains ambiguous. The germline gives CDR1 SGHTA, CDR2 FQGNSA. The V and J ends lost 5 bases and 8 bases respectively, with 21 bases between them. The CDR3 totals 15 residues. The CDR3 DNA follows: TGTGCCAGCAGCCCCAGAGACGGGTACCTTGACGGCTACACCTTC. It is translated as CASSPRDGYLDGYTF.

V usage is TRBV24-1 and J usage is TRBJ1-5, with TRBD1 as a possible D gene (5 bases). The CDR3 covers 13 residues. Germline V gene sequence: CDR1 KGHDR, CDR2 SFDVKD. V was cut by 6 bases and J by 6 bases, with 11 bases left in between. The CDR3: CATSWGVAQPQHF. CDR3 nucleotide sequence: TGTGCCACCAGTTGGGGGGTAGCTCAGCCCCAGCATTTT.

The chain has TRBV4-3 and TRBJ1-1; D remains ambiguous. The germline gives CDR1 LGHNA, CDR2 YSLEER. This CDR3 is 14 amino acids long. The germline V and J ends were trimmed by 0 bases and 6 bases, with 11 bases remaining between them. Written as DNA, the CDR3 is TGCGCCAGCAGCCAAGATGTCAGTGACGCTGAAGCTTTCTTT. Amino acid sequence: CASSQDVSDAEAFF.

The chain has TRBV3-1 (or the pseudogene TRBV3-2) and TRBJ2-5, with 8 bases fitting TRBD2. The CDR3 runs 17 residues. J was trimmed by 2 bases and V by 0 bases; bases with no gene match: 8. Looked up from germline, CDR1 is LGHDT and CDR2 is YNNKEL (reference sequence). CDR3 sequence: CASSQDPSSGVQETQYF. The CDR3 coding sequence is TGTGCCAGCAGCCAAGATCCCAGTAGCGGGGTTCAAGAGACCCAGTACTTC.

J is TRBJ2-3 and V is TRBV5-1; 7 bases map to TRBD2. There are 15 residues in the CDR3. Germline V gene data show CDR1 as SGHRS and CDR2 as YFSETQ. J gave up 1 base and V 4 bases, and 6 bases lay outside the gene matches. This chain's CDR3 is CASSLQRGRTDTQYF. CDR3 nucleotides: TGCGCCAGCAGCCTGCAGCGGGGACGCACAGATACGCAGTATTTT.

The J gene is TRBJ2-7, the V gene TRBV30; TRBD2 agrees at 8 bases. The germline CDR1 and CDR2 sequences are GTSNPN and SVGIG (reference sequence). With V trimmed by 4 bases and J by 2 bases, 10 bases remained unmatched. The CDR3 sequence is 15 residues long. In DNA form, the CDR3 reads TGTGCCTGGAATCGGGGGGGCCGTTCCCCCTACGAGCAGTACTTC. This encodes CAWNRGGRSPYEQYF.

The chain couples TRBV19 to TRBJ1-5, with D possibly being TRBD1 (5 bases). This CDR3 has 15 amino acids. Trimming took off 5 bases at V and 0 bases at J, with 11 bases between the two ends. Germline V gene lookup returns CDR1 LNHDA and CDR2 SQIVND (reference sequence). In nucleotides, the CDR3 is TGTGCCAGTAGTCAACGGACACTTAGCAATCAGCCCCAGCATTTT. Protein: CASSQRTLSNQPQHF.

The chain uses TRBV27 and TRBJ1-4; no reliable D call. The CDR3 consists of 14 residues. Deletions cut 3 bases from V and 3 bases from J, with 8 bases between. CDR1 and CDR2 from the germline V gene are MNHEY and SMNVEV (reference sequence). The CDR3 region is CASSLRLSNEKLFF. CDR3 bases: TGTGCCAGCAGTTTGCGACTGTCTAATGAAAAACTGTTTTTT.

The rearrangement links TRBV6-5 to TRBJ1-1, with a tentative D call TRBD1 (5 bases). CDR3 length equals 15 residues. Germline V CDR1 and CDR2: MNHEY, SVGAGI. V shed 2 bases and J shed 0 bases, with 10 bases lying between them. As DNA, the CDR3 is TGTGCCAGCAGTTACATGGGGGGGATGAACACTGAAGCTTTCTTT. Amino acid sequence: CASSYMGGMNTEAFF.

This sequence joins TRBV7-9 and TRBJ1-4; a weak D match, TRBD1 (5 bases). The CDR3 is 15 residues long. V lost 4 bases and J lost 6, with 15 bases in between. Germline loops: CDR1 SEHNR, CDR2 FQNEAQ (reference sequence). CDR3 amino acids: CASSSRGGGDEKLFF. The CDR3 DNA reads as TGTGCCAGCAGCTCAAGGGGCGGGGGTGATGAAAAACTGTTTTTT.

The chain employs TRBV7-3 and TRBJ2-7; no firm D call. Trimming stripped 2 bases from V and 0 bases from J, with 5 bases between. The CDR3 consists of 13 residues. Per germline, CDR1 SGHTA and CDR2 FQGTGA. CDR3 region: CASSLGDSYEQYF. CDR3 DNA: TGTGCCAGCAGCTTAGGGGACTCCTACGAGCAGTACTTC.